Below, one T cell receptor beta chain is given with its context. Antigen specificity is unknown. Germline-derived CDR1 and CDR2 are SQVTM and ANQGSEA. Deletions cut 3 bases from V and 0 bases from J, with 11 bases between. The CDR3 has 14 amino acids. This sample was taken from a study of cytomegalovirus exposure and HLA in healthy donors. General study results and limits: Another analysis was done later, and it associated 17,000 or so TCR beta sequences with HLA alleles at 0.05 false discovery rate. Later analysis indicated greater clonal expansion among HLA-associated TCR beta chains than among equally common other chains. It emerged from a later analysis that several of the most significant clusters appeared to be linked to common viral pathogens.

With 60 Vbeta and 13 Jbeta primers, the PCR was carried out. Authors' analysis steps: A later analysis counted 80 million or so unique TCR beta chains, some 10 million shared. Clones were read by immunoSEQ multiplex PCR, and TCRdb kept only the in-frame ones, dropping some. V, J and clone size are those of that table, while D and trimming were read from the DNA. The sample data list 150,000 to 200,000 clones. Sequences were obtained from PBMCs. The TCR comes from a man aged 25-45 years in good health and CMV-seronegative. V is TRBV29-1 and J is TRBJ1-1; maybe TRBD1 (5 bases). CDR3: CSVDSTGLNTEAFF. CDR3 DNA: TGCAGCGTTGACTCTACAGGACTGAACACTGAAGCTTTCTTT.